These T cell receptor beta chains were read from a single sample in a study of human T cells and chemical hapten exposure. MiXCR, run by TCRdb on the RACE reads, gives a single entry per CDR3 protein. The sample holds under 95,000 distinct CDR3 sequences, about 8.7% seen once. Input material: whole blood. The receptors come from a female donor in good health. Some clones in this sample may be carry-over from other donors' samples. CDR3s include the opening cysteine and the closing phenylalanine or tryptophan. A D gene is named only where the DNA matches it firmly. Rows may omit the clone size; those that give it use once, few, many or a size class.

V gene	clone size	J gene	D gene	CDR3 DNA	CDR3 protein
TRBV6-2/TRBV6-3	many	TRBJ2-2	TRBD1	TGTGCCAGCAGTTACTCACAGGGGTCCGGGGAGCTGTTTTTT	CASSYSQGSGELFF
TRBV6-6	many	TRBJ1-5	TRBD1	TGTGCCAGCAGCTCCACAGGGGCGCAAACGAATCAGCCCCAGCATTTT	CASSSTGAQTNQPQHF
TRBV28	NA	TRBJ1-1	TRBD1	TGTGCCACCGGGACAGGAAAATTGGGAGCTTTCTTT	CATGTGKLGAFF
TRBV7-2	few	TRBJ2-3	NA	TGTGCCAGCAGCCCGACAGCAACAGATACGCAGTATTTT	CASSPTATDTQYF
TRBV7-6	few	TRBJ2-5	NA	TGTGCCAGCAGCCGACAGGAAGAGACCCAGTACTTC	CASSRQEETQYF
TRBV29-1	NA	TRBJ2-7	TRBD1	TGCAGCGTTGAAGAGGACAGGTCCTACGAGCAGTACTTC	CSVEEDRSYEQYF
TRBV7-2	many	TRBJ1-5	NA	TGTGCCAGCAGCTTAGGGTATGGTCAGCCCCAGCATTTT	CASSLGYGQPQHF
TRBV18	NA	TRBJ2-1	NA	TGTGCCAGCTCACCGACCGGGACCCCGGACGGCAATGAGCAGTTCTTC	CASSPTGTPDGNEQFF
TRBV2	few	TRBJ2-1	TRBD2	TGTGCCAGCACGGAGGGCGGGAGCTCCTACAATGAGCAGTTCTTC	CASTEGGSSYNEQFF
TRBV12-3/TRBV12-4	many	TRBJ2-5	NA	TGTGCCAGCAGTCAACTAGGAGAGACCCAGTACTTC	CASSQLGETQYF
TRBV20-1	NA	TRBJ2-7	TRBD2	TGCAGTGCTAATAGCGGGGCAGCCTACGAGCAGTACTTC	CSANSGAAYEQYF
TRBV4-2	few	TRBJ1-1	TRBD1	TGTGCCAGCAGCCACTCCACGACAGGGTTGCACACTGAAGCTTTCTTT	CASSHSTTGLHTEAFF
TRBV7-9	NA	TRBJ1-5	NA	TGTGCCAGCAGCTTAGATATGCAGCCCCAGCATTTT	CASSLDMQPQHF
TRBV25-1	NA	TRBJ2-3	TRBD2	TGTGCCAGCAGTGTTCTAGCGGAGGAGTTCACAGATACGCAGTATTTT	CASSVLAEEFTDTQYF
TRBV7-9	few	TRBJ2-7	NA	TGTGCCAGCAGCCCAGACTGCCGACGCGAGCAGTACTTC	CASSPDCRREQYF
TRBV27	NA	TRBJ2-7	TRBD2	TGTGCCAGCAGTTCCGGGACTAGCGGGAGGATGGGAGAGCAGTACTTC	CASSSGTSGRMGEQYF
TRBV6-1	NA	TRBJ2-7	TRBD2	TGTGCCAGCAGTGACCCGGGACTAGCGAAGGAGCAGTACTTC	CASSDPGLAKEQYF
TRBV19	NA	TRBJ2-7	NA	TGTGCCAGTAGTGAAATGACAGACGAGCAGTACTTC	CASSEMTDEQYF
TRBV27	few	TRBJ2-1	NA	TGTGCCATCAGGGGCGGTCTTAGCTCCTACAATGAGCAGTTCTTC	CAIRGGLSSYNEQFF
TRBV7-2	NA	TRBJ1-1	TRBD1	TGTGCCAGCAGCTTAGAGGGACAGGGGATCACTGAAGCTTTCTTT	CASSLEGQGITEAFF
TRBV27	many	TRBJ2-3	TRBD2	TGTGCCAGCAGTACTCGACAGGAGATGAGACTAGCGGGAGGGAAGACAGATACGCAGTATTTT	CASSTRQEMRLAGGKTDTQYF
TRBV28	many	TRBJ2-2	TRBD1	TGTGCCAGCACGGACAGGGAAAACGGGGAGCTGTTTTTT	CASTDRENGELFF
TRBV12-3/TRBV12-4	many	TRBJ1-5	TRBD1	TGTGCCAGCAGGCCGGGACAGGATCAGCCCCAGCATTTT	CASRPGQDQPQHF
TRBV20-1	NA	TRBJ1-1	NA	TGCAGTGCGGAGGACGGAGACTTGGGTAGCACTGAAGCTTTCTTT	CSAEDGDLGSTEAFF
TRBV29-1	many	TRBJ2-5	NA	TGCAGCGTTGAAGATCGAGGCTCGGCGGAAGAGACCCAGTACTTC	CSVEDRGSAEETQYF
TRBV6-1	NA	TRBJ2-6	NA	TGTGCCAGCAGACCTTCTGGGGCCAACGTCCTGACTTTC	CASRPSGANVLTF
TRBV6-1	many	TRBJ1-1	NA	TGTGCCAGCAGTGAACGGAACACTGAAGCTTTCTTT	CASSERNTEAFF
TRBV9	many	TRBJ1-2	NA	TGTGCCAGCAGCGTAGGGGAGAGCCCCTATGGCTACACCTTC	CASSVGESPYGYTF
TRBV14	few	TRBJ1-2	NA	TGTGCCAGCAGCCAGGGGGTGAGCTATGGCTACACCTTC	CASSQGVSYGYTF
TRBV12-3/TRBV12-4	NA	TRBJ2-5	NA	TGTGCCAGCAGTTTTTTTGGGGGGTACGAGACCCAGTACTTC	CASSFFGGYETQYF
TRBV28	NA	TRBJ1-6	NA	TGTGCCACTGGTTCACCCCTCCACTTT	CATGSPLHF
TRBV12-3/TRBV12-4	few	TRBJ1-5	NA	TGTGCCAGCAGTCCAACAGGGATCGGACAGCCCCAGCATTTT	CASSPTGIGQPQHF
TRBV29-1	few	TRBJ2-7	TRBD2	TGCAGCGTTGTATGGGGGAGGGCCCAATACGAGCAGTACTTC	CSVVWGRAQYEQYF
TRBV7-2	many	TRBJ2-7	TRBD2	TGTGCCAGCAGCTTTAGCGGGAGTAACTACGAGCAGTACTTC	CASSFSGSNYEQYF
TRBV4-1	NA	TRBJ2-1	NA	TGCGCCAGCAGCCAAGCAGCGGTACCGACCATCACCGCTTACAATGAGCAGTTCTTC	CASSQAAVPTITAYNEQFF
TRBV27	NA	TRBJ1-1	TRBD1	TGTGCCAGCAGTTTGAACAGGGGCGCTGAAGCTTTCTTT	CASSLNRGAEAFF
TRBV29-1	NA	TRBJ1-1	TRBD1	TGCAGCGTTCGCGGGACAGGGGTGAACACTGAAGCTTTCTTT	CSVRGTGVNTEAFF
TRBV20-1	NA	TRBJ1-2	NA	TGCAGTGCTAGGACCTTAGCAGTTTATGGCTACACCTTC	CSARTLAVYGYTF
TRBV9	many	TRBJ2-1	NA	TGTGCCAGCACCGTAGGAGATGAGGGAGAAGTTCAAAGTGAGCAGTTCTTC	CASTVGDEGEVQSEQFF
TRBV3-1	many	TRBJ1-1	NA	TGTGCCAGCAGCCAAACCCAGGGGAGGTCTGAAGCTTTCTTT	CASSQTQGRSEAFF
TRBV20-1	few	TRBJ1-4	NA	TGCAGTGCTACCCAGGGGTGGGATGAAAAACTGTTTTTT	CSATQGWDEKLFF
TRBV6-1	NA	TRBJ1-4	NA	TGTGCCAGCGGCATCCAGGGAATACTGTTTTTT	CASGIQGILFF